The 16 T cell receptor beta chains given below trace back to one sample, sequenced in a study of long-term antiretroviral therapy in people with HIV (dated by TCRdb to between 2021 and 2024). The immunoSEQ hsTCRB v3.0 assay was used at survey level resolution to sequence the TRB variable region. Drawn from immuneACCESS, this table holds only the in-frame rearrangements with V and J called that TCRdb kept. Clones are partly lost; checked studies trace under half to an unresolved V gene and leave the rest unexplained. This sample holds some 18,000 clones; roughly 80% were observed only once. Roughly a sixth of the sample belongs to the ten largest clones. Material: unsorted PBMCs, obtained 0.6 years after starting antiretroviral therapy. These receptors were taken from a woman aged 18-29 years with HIV.

In its sample, this clone was seen a few times. The CDR3 reads CASTIGTSYEQYF. As DNA, the CDR3 is TGTGCCAGCACCATCGGGACTTCCTACGAGCAGTACTTC. The chain employs TRBV11-1 and TRBJ2-7; D perhaps matches TRBD2 (6 bases). Germline V lookup: CDR1 SGHAT, CDR2 FQDESV (reference sequence). V lost 7 bases and J lost 1, with 11 bases in between. This CDR3 has 13 amino acids.

The chain uses TRBV14 and TRBJ1-1; tentatively, D is TRBD1 (6 bases). This CDR3 contains 17 residues. Germline V gene data show CDR1 as SGHDN and CDR2 as FVKESK. Trimming took 1 base from V and 2 from J, leaving 17 bases between them. CDR3 bases: TGTGCCAGCAGCCAAGCCGGGACAACCAGACTTAACACTGAAGCTTTCTTT. Translation: CASSQAGTTRLNTEAFF.

V and J are TRBV25-1 and TRBJ1-3; the D is unclear. Germline assignment: CDR1 MGHDK and CDR2 SYGVNS. The CDR3 has 15 residues. Trimming took 3 bases from V and 7 from J, leaving 16 bases between them. CDR3: CASSDLAQALNTIYF. DNA of the CDR3: TGTGCCAGCAGTGATCTGGCTCAGGCTCTTAACACCATATATTTT.

This clone is a singleton in its sample. This chain uses TRBV19 with TRBJ1-1; 7 bases are shared with TRBD1. The trim removed 6 bases at V and 6 bases at J, leaving 13 bases unmatched. From germline, CDR1 is LNHDA and CDR2 SQIVND (reference sequence). This CDR3 is 15 amino acids long. CDR3: CASRNPGQLSPEAFF. DNA of the CDR3: TGTGCCAGTAGAAACCCGGGACAGCTTTCGCCTGAAGCTTTCTTT.

CDR3 sequence (DNA): TGTGCCAGCTCAGACGACAGTAACTATAATTCACCCCTCCACTTT. It specifies CASSDDSNYNSPLHF. The rearrangement links TRBV18 to TRBJ1-6, with D perhaps matching TRBD1 (5 bases). Germline CDR1 reads KGHSH; CDR2 reads LQKENI. CDR3 size: 15 residues. Trimming removed 5 bases at V and 3 bases at J, with 11 bases between.

The chain combines TRBV18 with TRBJ1-6; TRBD1 might be the D (5 bases). This CDR3 has 17 amino acids. The V gene lost 6 bases and the J gene lost 0 bases, with 15 bases spanning the gap. Germline lookup yields CDR1 KGHSH and CDR2 LQKENI. The CDR3, as DNA: TGTGCCAGCTCCGGGGACGCTCAAAGCTCCTATAATTCACCCCTCCACTTT. It specifies CASSGDAQSSYNSPLHF. The entire variable domain, with the rest obtained from reference TRBV18 and TRBJ1-6, is as follows: NAGVMQNPRHLVRRRGQEARLRCSPMKGHSHVYWYRQLPEEGLKFMVYLQKENIIDESGMPKERFSAEFPKEGPSILRIQQVVRGDSAAYFCASSGDAQSSYNSPLHFGNGTRLTVT.

This clone was seen only a few times. The chain recombines TRBV16 with TRBJ2-7; D is ambiguous. The CDR3 is 12 amino acids. CDR1 KGHSY and CDR2 FQNENV come from the germline V gene. V lost 3 bases to trimming and J lost 3 bases, with 6 bases between them. CDR3: CASSHKYYEQYF. As DNA, the CDR3 is TGTGCCAGCAGCCACAAATACTACGAGCAGTACTTC.

In DNA, the CDR3 is TGTGCCAGCAGTAACTGGGCAGCGGATCAGCCCCAGCATTTT. This sequence encodes CASSNWAADQPQHF. The rearrangement joins TRBV6-6 to TRBJ1-5; D ambiguous. V lost 5 bases and J 5 bases, leaving 13 bases between the germline ends. The CDR3 is 14 residues long. Germline-derived CDR1 and CDR2 are MNHNY and SVGAGI (reference sequence).

A single count supports this clone. The chain couples TRBV5-6 to TRBJ2-7; the D is unclear. The CDR3 totals 14 residues. The germline gives CDR1 SGHDT, CDR2 YYEEEE. Trimming removed 2 bases from V and 0 bases from J, with 9 bases in between. The CDR3 DNA reads TGTGCCAGCAGCTTCGGCCGTCACTCCTACGAGCAGTACTTC. As protein: CASSFGRHSYEQYF.

CDR3: CASSYSLSGQPQHF. In DNA, the CDR3 is TGTGCCAGCAGTTACTCCCTGAGTGGTCAGCCCCAGCATTTT. This chain connects TRBV6-5 to TRBJ1-5; D ambiguous. The CDR3 runs to 14 residues. Germline CDR1 MNHEY, CDR2 SVGAGI. Trimming stripped 0 bases from V and 6 bases from J, with 9 bases between.

The chain couples TRBV30 to TRBJ2-6; no firm D call. Germline assignment: CDR1 GTSNPN and CDR2 SVGIG (reference sequence). The CDR3 loop spans 14 amino acids. Trimming removed 8 bases from V and 3 bases from J, with 14 bases in between. CDR3 sequence reads: CALTLPGGANVLTF. CDR3 DNA sequence: TGTGCCCTCACCCTCCCTGGTGGGGCCAACGTCCTGACTTTC. Full variable domain (rest looked up from reference TRBV30 and TRBJ2-6): SQTIHQWPATLVQPVGSPLSLECTVEGTSNPNLYWYRQAAGRGLQLLFYSVGIGQISSEVPQNLSASRPQDRQFILSSKKLLLSDSGFYLCALTLPGGANVLTFGAGSRLTVL.

The chain carries TRBV15 and TRBJ2-7; D is perhaps TRBD1 (6 bases). Germline CDR1 is LNHNV and CDR2 is YYDKDF (reference sequence). The CDR3 runs 14 residues. V lost 4 bases to trimming and J lost 7 bases, with 17 bases between them. In nucleotides, the CDR3 is TGTGCCACCAGCATCCTCTCCCGGGACAAGGAGCAGTACTTC. This sequence encodes CATSILSRDKEQYF.

The V and J genes are TRBV5-4 and TRBJ2-2; D is ambiguous. Trimming pared 6 bases from V and 0 bases from J, leaving 12 bases between. Germline V gives CDR1 SGHNT, CDR2 YYREEE (reference sequence). This CDR3 has 15 residues. In DNA form, the CDR3 reads TGTGCCAGCACCCGAGAAGGGACGAACACCGGGGAGCTGTTTTTT. Its protein product is CASTREGTNTGELFF.

The J gene is TRBJ2-2, the V gene TRBV2; 8 nucleotides agree with TRBD1. The CDR3 spans 14 residues. The J segment lost 0 bases and the V segment lost 11 bases, leaving 5 bases of the junction unmatched. Germline loops: CDR1 SNHLY, CDR2 FYNNEI. This CDR3 reads CAGQGRANTGELFF. CDR3 DNA: TGTGCCGGACAGGGTCGCGCGAACACCGGGGAGCTGTTTTTT.

The chain carries TRBV18 and TRBJ2-5, with D perhaps matching TRBD1 or TRBD2 (5 bases each). Germline V gives CDR1 KGHSH, CDR2 LQKENI. The CDR3 is made up of 16 amino acids. V lost 2 bases to trimming and J lost 5 bases, with 18 bases between them. The CDR3 region has the DNA TGTGCCAGCTCACCATTTGGTAATCGGGGCGTGGAGACCCAGTACTTC. This gives the protein CASSPFGNRGVETQYF.

The CDR3: CASSFLTDTQYF. CDR3 sequence (DNA): TGTGCCAGCAGCTTTTTGACAGATACGCAGTATTTT. The V and J genes are TRBV7-8 and TRBJ2-3; D uncertain. The V end was cut by 3 bases, the J end by 3 bases, with 4 bases between. The CDR3 sequence is 12 residues long. Germline V gene lookup returns CDR1 SGHVS and CDR2 FQNEAQ.